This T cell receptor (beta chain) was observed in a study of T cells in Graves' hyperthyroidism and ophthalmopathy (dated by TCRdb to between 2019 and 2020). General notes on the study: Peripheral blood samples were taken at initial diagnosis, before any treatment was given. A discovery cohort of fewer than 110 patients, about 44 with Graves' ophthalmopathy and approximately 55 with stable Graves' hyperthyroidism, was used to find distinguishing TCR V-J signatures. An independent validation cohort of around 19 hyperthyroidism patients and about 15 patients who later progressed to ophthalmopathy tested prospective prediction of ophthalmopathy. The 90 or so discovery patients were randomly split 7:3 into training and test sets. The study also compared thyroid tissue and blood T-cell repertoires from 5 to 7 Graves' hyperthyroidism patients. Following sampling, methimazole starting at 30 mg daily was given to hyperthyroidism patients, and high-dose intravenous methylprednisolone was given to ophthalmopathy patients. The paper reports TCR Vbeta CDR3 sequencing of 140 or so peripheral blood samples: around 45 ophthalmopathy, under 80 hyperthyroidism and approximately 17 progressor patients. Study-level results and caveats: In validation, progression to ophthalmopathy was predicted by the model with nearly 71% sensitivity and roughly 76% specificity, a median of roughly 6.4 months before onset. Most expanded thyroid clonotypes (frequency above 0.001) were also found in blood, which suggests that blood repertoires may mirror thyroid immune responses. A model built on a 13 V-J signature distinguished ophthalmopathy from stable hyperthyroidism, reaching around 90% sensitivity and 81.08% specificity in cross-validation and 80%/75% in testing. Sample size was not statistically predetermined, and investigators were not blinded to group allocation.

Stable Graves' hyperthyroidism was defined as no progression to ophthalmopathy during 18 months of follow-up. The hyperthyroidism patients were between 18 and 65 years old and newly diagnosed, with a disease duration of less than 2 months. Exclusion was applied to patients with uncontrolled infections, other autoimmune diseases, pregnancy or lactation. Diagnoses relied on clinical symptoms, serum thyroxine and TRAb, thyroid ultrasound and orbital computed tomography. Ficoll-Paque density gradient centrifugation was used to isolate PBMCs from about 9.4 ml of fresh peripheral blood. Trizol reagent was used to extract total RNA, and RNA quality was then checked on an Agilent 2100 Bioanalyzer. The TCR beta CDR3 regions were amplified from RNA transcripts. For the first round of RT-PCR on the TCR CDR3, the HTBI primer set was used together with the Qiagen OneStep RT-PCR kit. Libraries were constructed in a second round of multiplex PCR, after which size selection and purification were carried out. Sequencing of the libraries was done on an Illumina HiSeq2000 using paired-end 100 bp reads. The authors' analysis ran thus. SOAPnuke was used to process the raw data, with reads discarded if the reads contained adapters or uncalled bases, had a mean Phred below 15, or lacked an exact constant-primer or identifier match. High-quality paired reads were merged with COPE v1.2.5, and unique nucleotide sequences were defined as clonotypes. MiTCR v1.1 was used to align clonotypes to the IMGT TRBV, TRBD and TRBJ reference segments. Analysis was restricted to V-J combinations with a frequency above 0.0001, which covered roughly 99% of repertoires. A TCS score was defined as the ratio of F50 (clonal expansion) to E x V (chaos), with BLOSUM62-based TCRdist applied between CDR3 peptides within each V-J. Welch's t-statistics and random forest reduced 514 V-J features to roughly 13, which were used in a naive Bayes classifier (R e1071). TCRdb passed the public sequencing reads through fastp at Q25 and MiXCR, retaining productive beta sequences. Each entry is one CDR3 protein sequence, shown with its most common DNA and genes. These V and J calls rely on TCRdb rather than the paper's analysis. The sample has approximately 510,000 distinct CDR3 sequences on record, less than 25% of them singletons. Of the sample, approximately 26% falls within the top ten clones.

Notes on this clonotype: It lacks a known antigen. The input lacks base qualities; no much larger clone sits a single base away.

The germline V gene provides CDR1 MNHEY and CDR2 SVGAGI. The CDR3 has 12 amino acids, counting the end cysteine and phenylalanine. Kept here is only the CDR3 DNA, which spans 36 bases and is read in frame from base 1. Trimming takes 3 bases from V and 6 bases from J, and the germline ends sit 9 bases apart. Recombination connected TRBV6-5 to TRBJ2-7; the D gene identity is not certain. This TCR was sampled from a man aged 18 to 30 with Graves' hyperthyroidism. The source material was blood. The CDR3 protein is CASSYDFSEQYF. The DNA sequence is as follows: TGTGCCAGCAGTTATGATTTTAGCGAGCAGTACTTC.